The 30 T cell receptor beta chains given below trace back to one sample, sequenced in a study of blood T cell repertoires in COVID-19. Sequenced by immunoSEQ multiplex PCR; TCRdb stores in-frame clones only, minus some. The sample lists approximately 150,000 clones; 76% were seen once. The sequencing sample was made of peripheral blood. These receptor sequences come from a man between 60 and 75 years old with acute or convalescent COVID-19.

This chain connects TRBV18 to TRBJ2-7, with D maybe TRBD2 (5 bases). The CDR3 loop spans 16 amino acids. The V gene lost 0 bases and the J gene lost 0 bases, with 12 bases spanning the gap. The V gene's germline CDR1 is KGHSH and CDR2 LQKENI. The CDR3 DNA sequence: TGTGCCAGCTCACCACCAGCGCGGGTGTCCTCCTACGAGCAGTACTTC. Translated, it gives CASSPPARVSSYEQYF. The variable domain in full, with the rest retrieved from reference TRBV18 and TRBJ2-7, is NAGVMQNPRHLVRRRGQEARLRCSPMKGHSHVYWYRQLPEEGLKFMVYLQKENIIDESGMPKERFSAEFPKEGPSILRIQQVVRGDSAAYFCASSPPARVSSYEQYFGPGTRLTVT.

The chain links TRBV29-1 to TRBJ2-5, with D unclear. The CDR3 length is 15 residues. V lost 2 bases and J lost 2, with 15 bases in between. Per germline, CDR1 SQVTM and CDR2 ANQGSEA. The CDR3 nucleotides read TGCAGCGTTGAAACGGCGGCCAATAAACAAGAGACCCAGTACTTC. It is translated as CSVETAANKQETQYF.

The chain combines TRBV24-1 with TRBJ1-1; TRBD1 agrees at 12 bases. The CDR3 length is 14 residues. Germline V gene data show CDR1 as KGHDR and CDR2 as SFDVKD. Unmatched junction bases numbered 4, after V lost 10 bases and J lost 2 bases. CDR3: CATGQGAGNTEAFF. DNA of the CDR3: TGTGCCACGGGACAGGGGGCAGGTAACACTGAAGCTTTCTTT.

V and J are TRBV5-4 and TRBJ2-5; TRBD1 matches at 9 bases. From germline, CDR1 is SGHNT and CDR2 YYREEE (reference sequence). The CDR3 extends over 16 amino acids. V was pared by 2 bases and J by 5 bases, with 10 bases of the junction left unmatched. This chain's CDR3 is CASSFSPTGGRETQYF. The CDR3 DNA reads as TGTGCCAGCAGCTTCAGCCCGACAGGGGGTAGGGAGACCCAGTACTTC.

The chain uses TRBV6-5 and TRBJ2-3; D gene uncertain. This CDR3 has 16 residues. Trimming removed 2 bases at V and 0 bases at J, with 12 bases between. In germline, CDR1 is MNHEY, CDR2 SVGAGI. CDR3 bases: TGTGCCAGCAGTTACGCGCAGGCCCCTAGCACAGATACGCAGTATTTT. It translates to CASSYAQAPSTDTQYF.

With regard to this clone: At one boundary the junction diverges from the germline segment, which might be a read error. The gene calls are TRBV30 and TRBJ1-6; D might be TRBD1 (5 bases). The CDR3 totals 15 residues. CDR1 is GTSNPN, CDR2 SVGIG, per germline (reference sequence). CDR3: CAGRQISSYNSPLHF. CDR3 DNA sequence: TGTGCCGGGAGACAGATTAGCTCCTATAATTCACCCCTCCACTTT.

The V call is TRBV10-3, the J call TRBJ1-6; possibly TRBD1 for D (6 bases). V was trimmed by 8 bases and J by 5 bases, leaving 7 bases between them. The CDR3 has 12 residues. CDR1 ENHRY and CDR2 SYGVKD come from the germline V gene. The chain's CDR3 is CAIGQNNSPLHF. The CDR3 DNA follows: TGTGCCATCGGACAGAATAATTCACCCCTCCACTTT.

The chain employs TRBV7-2 and TRBJ1-6; D uncertain. V shed 0 bases and J shed 11 bases, with 5 bases lying between them. The CDR3 spans 12 residues. Germline loops: CDR1 SGHTA, CDR2 FQGNSA. The CDR3 region has the DNA TGTGCCAGCAGCTTAGCCGGGGCACCCCTCCACTTT. It is translated as CASSLAGAPLHF.

The rearrangement uses TRBV27 and TRBJ1-5; 8 bases fit TRBD1. Germline V gene lookup returns CDR1 MNHEY and CDR2 SMNVEV (reference sequence). Trimming at V came to 5 bases and at J to 5 bases, leaving 5 bases not matched to a gene. CDR3 length: 14 amino acids. Here the CDR3 reads CASSEQGGHQPQHF. CDR3 sequence (DNA): TGTGCCAGCAGTGAACAGGGGGGACATCAGCCCCAGCATTTT.

The chain has TRBV29-1 and TRBJ2-7; D possibly corresponds to TRBD2 (6 bases). Germline V gives CDR1 SQVTM, CDR2 ANQGSEA. The CDR3 covers 15 residues. Trimming shortened V by 1 base and J by 5 bases, and 18 bases separated the two germline ends. The CDR3 coding sequence is TGCAGCGTTGAAGTCCGGCAGGTGGGGGGTCACGAGCAGTACTTC. Translation: CSVEVRQVGGHEQYF.

The rearrangement links TRBV18 to TRBJ2-5, with 10 bases aligning to TRBD1. This CDR3 contains 14 residues. CDR1 and CDR2 (germline): KGHSH, LQKENI. The V gene end was trimmed by 8 bases and the J gene end by 5 bases; junction bases not matched to a gene: 8. The DNA of the CDR3 is TGTGCCAGCACTGCCGGGACAGGGGCGGAGACCCAGTACTTC. It yields the protein CASTAGTGAETQYF.

The rearrangement links TRBV12-3 or TRBV12-4 to TRBJ1-5; D is ambiguous. The CDR3 consists of 13 residues. V lost 2 bases, J lost 5 bases, and 7 bases lay in between. The CDR3 sequence: CASSLHRDQPQHF. The CDR3 nucleotides are TGTGCCAGCAGTTTACACCGAGATCAGCCCCAGCATTTT.

This clone was seen a handful of times. The chain has TRBV5-4 and TRBJ1-1, with D possibly matching TRBD1 (6 bases). CDR1 and CDR2 (germline): SGHNT, YYREEE (reference sequence). This CDR3 region has 14 residues. With 1 base removed from V and 3 bases from J, the gap between germline ends came to 10 bases. CDR3 DNA: TGTGCCAGCAGCTTGACAGGGTTGGACACTGAAGCTTTCTTT. This translates into CASSLTGLDTEAFF.

V and J are TRBV5-4 and TRBJ2-1, with 13 bases matching TRBD2. The CDR3 is 17 amino acids. The V gene end was trimmed by 4 bases and the J gene end by 7 bases; junction bases not matched to a gene: 11. Germline V gene lookup returns CDR1 SGHNT and CDR2 YYREEE (reference sequence). Here the CDR3 DNA reads TGTGCCAGCAGCCCGGCAGGACTAGCGGGAGTGGGGAATGAGCAGTTCTTC. Amino acids: CASSPAGLAGVGNEQFF.

J is TRBJ1-2 and V is TRBV15, with D possibly being TRBD1 (5 bases). The length of the CDR3 is 14 residues. Trimming took off 0 bases at V and 5 bases at J, with 10 bases between the two ends. Germline lookup yields CDR1 LNHNV and CDR2 YYDKDF (reference sequence). CDR3 in amino acids: CATSRESGYYGYTF. The CDR3 DNA follows: TGTGCCACCAGCAGAGAATCAGGGTATTATGGCTACACCTTC.

V is TRBV6-5 and J is TRBJ1-2, with TRBD1 identical over 9 bases. The junction had 6 bases not matched to a gene; V was cut back by 6 bases and J by 7 bases. The CDR3 runs 13 residues. Germline values: CDR1 MNHEY, CDR2 SVGAGI. CDR3 amino acids: CASRSTGGRGYTF. CDR3 DNA: TGTGCCAGCAGGTCGACAGGGGGACGTGGCTACACCTTC.

The chain has TRBV29-1 and TRBJ1-2; the match to TRBD1 covers 7 bases. After removal of 2 bases from V and 7 bases from J, the junction contained 19 bases not matched to a gene. The germline gives CDR1 SQVTM, CDR2 ANQGSEA. The CDR3 is 17 residues long. In nucleotides, the CDR3 is TGCAGCGTTGAAAACAGGGGAGCGTTAATTGAGGTTCGTGGCTACACCTTC. This codes for CSVENRGALIEVRGYTF.

This clone was detected only once. J is TRBJ2-1 and V is TRBV10-1; 11 bases agree with TRBD2. Germline V gene lookup returns CDR1 WNHNN and CDR2 SYGVQD (reference sequence). V lost 0 bases and J lost 2; bases outside the gene matches: 0. The CDR3 consists of 16 residues. In DNA, the CDR3 is TGCGCCAGCAGTGAGTCTAGCGGGAGGGCCTACAATGAGCAGTTCTTC. Its protein is CASSESSGRAYNEQFF.

This clone turned up a few times. This chain connects TRBV28 to TRBJ1-3; a weak D match, TRBD1 (5 bases). V was pared by 6 bases and J by 2 bases, with 17 bases between. Germline V CDR1 and CDR2: MDHEN, SYDVKM. The CDR3 sequence is 16 residues long. The CDR3 nucleotides read TGTGCCAGCAGACCGTTCCCTAGACAGACTGGAAACACCATATATTTT. Protein: CASRPFPRQTGNTIYF. The whole variable domain, remainder taken from reference TRBV28 and TRBJ1-3, is DVKVTQSSRYLVKRTGEKVFLECVQDMDHENMFWYRQDPGLGLRLIYFSYDVKMKEKGDIPEGYSVSREKKERFSLILESASTNQTSMYLCASRPFPRQTGNTIYFGEGSWLTVV.

The chain uses TRBV19 and TRBJ1-6; D remains unclear. There are 17 residues in the CDR3. V was trimmed by 3 bases and J by 0 bases, leaving 12 bases between them. Germline V gene data show CDR1 as LNHDA and CDR2 as SQIVND (reference sequence). CDR3 sequence: CASSMGSPSSYNSPLHF. In nucleotides, the CDR3 is TGTGCCAGTAGTATGGGCAGTCCGAGCTCCTATAATTCACCCCTCCACTTT.

The chain has TRBV5-1 and TRBJ2-7; D possibly corresponds to TRBD1 (5 bases). V was pared by 2 bases and J by 2 bases, with 11 bases between. In germline, CDR1 is SGHRS, CDR2 YFSETQ. The CDR3 consists of 14 residues. The CDR3 protein is CASSFRSTAYEQYF. In DNA, the CDR3 is TGCGCCAGCAGCTTCCGCTCGACAGCCTACGAGCAGTACTTC.

The sample holds one count of this clone. V usage is TRBV29-1 and J usage is TRBJ2-7, with a tentative D call TRBD1 (6 bases). Looked up from germline, CDR1 is SQVTM and CDR2 is ANQGSEA. The CDR3 sequence is 12 residues long. Trimming removed 4 bases from V and 0 bases from J, with 7 bases in between. The CDR3 DNA reads as TGCAGCGTTGGGGACAACTCCTACGAGCAGTACTTC. Its translation: CSVGDNSYEQYF.

This chain joins TRBV6-5 and TRBJ2-2, with 8 nucleotides matching TRBD2. The V gene's germline CDR1 is MNHEY and CDR2 SVGAGI. After removal of 4 bases from V and 4 bases from J, the junction contained 5 bases not matched to a gene. This CDR3 has 15 residues. The CDR3 nucleotides read TGTGCCAGCAGTTTGACTAGCGCGGCCACCGGGGAGCTGTTTTTT. Translating gives CASSLTSAATGELFF.

The chain is built from TRBV24-1 and TRBJ1-2, with a weak D call TRBD1 (6 bases). Germline assignment: CDR1 KGHDR and CDR2 SFDVKD. This CDR3 contains 16 residues. The V gene lost 4 bases and the J gene lost 0 bases, with 14 bases spanning the gap. The CDR3 reads CATSEDRDIANYGYTF. The CDR3 region has the DNA TGTGCCACCAGTGAAGACCGGGACATCGCTAACTATGGCTACACCTTC.

This chain connects TRBV7-8 to TRBJ1-5; 9 nucleotides align to TRBD1. The CDR3 totals 14 residues. The trim removed 5 bases at V and 5 bases at J, leaving 4 bases unmatched. Germline V CDR1 and CDR2: SGHVS, FQNEAQ. CDR3 in DNA: TGTGCCAGCAGCCCGCGGACAGGGGATCAGCCCCAGCATTTT. Translation: CASSPRTGDQPQHF.

The chain carries TRBV28 and TRBJ2-5, with 7 bases identical to TRBD1. This CDR3 comprises 15 residues. Germline assignment: CDR1 MDHEN and CDR2 SYDVKM. V was pared by 4 bases and J by 4 bases, with 9 bases of the junction left unmatched. The CDR3 loop reads CASSSQSTGLETQYF. The DNA of the CDR3 is TGTGCCAGCAGTTCTCAATCGACAGGGTTAGAGACCCAGTACTTC.

J is TRBJ2-7 and V is TRBV9, with TRBD1 identical over 10 bases. V lost 0 bases, J lost 4 bases, and 7 bases stayed unmatched. This CDR3 comprises 16 residues. Germline loops: CDR1 SGDLS, CDR2 YYNGEE. The CDR3 DNA follows: TGTGCCAGCAGCGTAGCTCCGGGACAGGGGACATACGAGCAGTACTTC. This gives the protein CASSVAPGQGTYEQYF. The whole variable domain, filled in from reference TRBV9 and TRBJ2-7, reads DSGVTQTPKHLITATGQRVTLRCSPRSGDLSVYWYQQSLDQGLQFLIQYYNGEERAKGNILERFSAQQFPDLHSELNLSSLELGDSALYFCASSVAPGQGTYEQYFGPGTRLTVT.

V is TRBV10-3 and J is TRBJ2-7; the match to TRBD2 covers 8 bases. CDR3 length: 14 amino acids. V shed 2 bases and J 5 bases; nucleotides not matched to a gene: 5. The germline gives CDR1 ENHRY, CDR2 SYGVKD. The CDR3 DNA reads TGTGCCATCAGTGAGAGACTAGCGCAACACGAGCAGTACTTC. Translated: CAISERLAQHEQYF.

This clone appeared a single time. The V call is TRBV6-5, the J call TRBJ1-2, with 9 bases identical to TRBD1. Germline values: CDR1 MNHEY, CDR2 SVGAGI. Unmatched junction bases numbered 4, after V lost 5 bases and J lost 3 bases. The CDR3 contains 14 residues. As DNA, the CDR3 is TGTGCCAGCAGTCCCGACAGGGGGGACTATGGCTACACCTTC. This translates into CASSPDRGDYGYTF.

This clone was counted between two and nine times. This sequence joins TRBV5-1 and TRBJ2-2, with D perhaps matching TRBD2 (6 bases). The germline V gene has CDR1 SGHRS and CDR2 YFSETQ. Trimming cost V 6 bases and J 3 bases, with 12 bases left between them. This CDR3 is built from 14 residues. The CDR3: CASISGTHTGELFF. The CDR3 nucleotides are TGCGCCAGCATCTCCGGGACTCACACCGGGGAGCTGTTTTTT. Supplemented by reference TRBV5-1 and TRBJ2-2, the full variable domain reads KAGVTQTPRYLIKTRGQQVTLSCSPISGHRSVSWYQQTPGQGLQFLFEYFSETQRNKGNFPGRFSGRQFSNSRSEMNVSTLELGDSALYLCASISGTHTGELFFGEGSRLTVL.